Listed here are 13 T cell receptor beta chains from one sample, sequenced in a study of blood T cells in healthy people across ages. With a J-beta primer mix and a sample-barcoded 5' primer, a second PCR ran 7 to 11 cycles. TCRdb reprocessed the 5' RACE reads via MiXCR and lists one record per CDR3 protein. The sample holds 790,000 or so distinct CDR3 sequences, about half seen once. The sequencing input was blood. These receptors originate from a man older than 75 in good health.

J is TRBJ1-5 and V is TRBV7-2; D unresolved. The CDR3 covers 16 residues. The germline V and J ends were trimmed by 2 bases and 1 base, with 12 bases remaining between them. Germline V gene data show CDR1 as SGHTA and CDR2 as FQGNSA. The CDR3 DNA follows: TGTGCCAGCAGCTTAATCAGCCAAAGCAGCAATCAGCCCCAGCATTTT. It codes for CASSLISQSSNQPQHF.

The table lists this clonotype with a few counts. This chain joins TRBV9 and TRBJ2-7; weak D call: TRBD2 (5 bases). From germline, CDR1 is SGDLS and CDR2 YYNGEE. This CDR3 is built from 14 residues. The V end was cut by 0 bases, the J end by 2 bases, with 9 bases between. The CDR3 DNA is TGTGCCAGCAGCGTAGGGCGGGTTCCCTACGAGCAGTACTTC. Translated: CASSVGRVPYEQYF.

This clonotype was counted a few times. V is TRBV2 and J is TRBJ2-3; D gene ambiguous. The CDR3 runs 10 residues. Germline V gene lookup returns CDR1 SNHLY and CDR2 FYNNEI. Trimming removed 3 bases at V and 7 bases at J, with 2 bases between. The CDR3 region is CASSENTQYF. The CDR3 bases are TGTGCCAGCAGTGAGAATACGCAGTATTTT.

Turning to this clonotype: A much larger clone lies a single base off, so this may be a read error. The J gene is TRBJ1-1, the V gene TRBV12-3 or TRBV12-4; TRBD1 might be the D (6 bases). CDR3 size: 15 residues. The CDR3 protein is CASSAEDRQNAEAFF. The CDR3 bases are TGTGCCAGCAGTGCGGAGGACAGACAGAACGCTGAAGCTTTCTTT.

In its sample, this clonotype was seen a few times. The rearrangement uses TRBV7-2 and TRBJ2-4; 8 nucleotides line up with TRBD1. With 9 bases clipped from V and 0 bases from J, the junction kept 10 bases outside the gene matches. CDR3 size: 16 residues. Germline CDR1 reads SGHTA; CDR2 reads FQGNSA. DNA for the CDR3: TGTGCCAGTCAGGGGGCCAGCCTTCTAGCCAAAAACATTCAGTACTTC. It encodes CASQGASLLAKNIQYF. Supplemented by reference TRBV7-2 and TRBJ2-4, the full variable domain reads GAGVSQSPSNKVTEKGKDVELRCDPISGHTALYWYRQSLGQGLEFLIYFQGNSAPDKSGLPSDRFSAERTGGSVSTLTIQRTQQEDSAVYLCASQGASLLAKNIQYFGAGTRLSVL.

This chain links TRBV9 with TRBJ2-7; TRBD1 matches 7 bases. TRBJ2-5 explains the end of the DNA better; the J call may be wrong. Germline CDR1 reads SGDLS; CDR2 reads YYNGEE. The CDR3 runs 14 residues. CDR3 nucleotide sequence: TGTGCCAGCAGCGCCGACAGGGAGCAAGAGACCCAGTACTTC. The encoded protein is CASSADREQETQYF.

This clonotype was counted ten times or more. The chain uses TRBV12-3 or TRBV12-4 and TRBJ1-6; D is perhaps TRBD1 (6 bases). This CDR3 is built from 15 residues. The ends were cut back, 6 bases at V and 10 bases at J, with 19 bases in the middle. DNA for the CDR3: TGTGCCAGCAGCCCGACGGCAGGGGCTCGATCACCCCTCCACTTT. It yields the protein CASSPTAGARSPLHF.

Turning to this clonotype: A much larger clone lies a single base off, so this may be a read error. The chain has TRBV6-2 or TRBV6-3 and TRBJ2-7; D may be TRBD1 (5 bases). The germline CDR1 and CDR2 sequences are MNHEY and SVGEGT. CDR3 length: 13 amino acids. For the CDR3, the DNA is TGTACCAGCAGTTTTGGGGCCTCCTACGAGCAGTACTTC. Its protein product is CTSSFGASYEQYF.

This chain links TRBV4-3 with TRBJ1-2, with a possible D match to TRBD1 (5 bases). The CDR3 spans 14 residues. V was clipped by 1 base and J by 4 bases, with 10 bases between them. The germline V gene encodes CDR1 LGHNA and CDR2 YSLEER. DNA for the CDR3: TGCGCCAGCAGCCAAGCTGAGGGGATCTATGGCTACACCTTC. Its translation is CASSQAEGIYGYTF.

This clonotype was seen a handful of times. The V and J genes are TRBV24-1 and TRBJ2-5, with TRBD2 as a possible D gene (6 bases). V lost 4 bases and J 3 bases, leaving 17 bases between the germline ends. Germline V lookup: CDR1 KGHDR, CDR2 SFDVKD. This CDR3 has 16 amino acids. CDR3 sequence: CATSERGRGGEETQYF. The CDR3 nucleotides are TGTGCCACCAGTGAAAGAGGGCGGGGAGGCGAAGAGACCCAGTACTTC.

The V call is TRBV20-1, the J call TRBJ2-3; a weak D match, TRBD1 (5 bases). CDR1 is DFQATT, CDR2 SNEGSKA, per germline (reference sequence). This CDR3 spans 15 amino acids. V was cut by 2 bases and J by 2 bases, with 14 bases left in between. The CDR3 DNA reads TGCAGTGCTAGATCTTGGCAGGGCAACACAGATACGCAGTATTTT. It is translated as CSARSWQGNTDTQYF.

This clonotype was counted only a few times. V gene TRBV12-3 or TRBV12-4 combines with J gene TRBJ2-5, with D perhaps matching TRBD1 or TRBD2 (5 bases each). The V gene lost 5 bases and the J gene lost 5 bases, with 12 bases spanning the gap. There are 13 residues in the CDR3. CDR3 in DNA: TGTGCCAGCAGTCGGGACCTTCGGGAGACCCAGTACTTC. The encoded protein is CASSRDLRETQYF.

The chain links TRBV27 to TRBJ1-6; no reliable D call. The CDR3 is 12 amino acids. CDR1 and CDR2 from the germline V gene are MNHEY and SMNVEV (reference sequence). Trimming took 5 bases from V and 8 from J, leaving 7 bases between them. The CDR3: CASSEGYSPLHF. The CDR3 DNA is TGTGCCAGCAGTGAGGGTTATTCACCCCTCCACTTT.